This record looks at one TCR beta chain sequence and its context. Its antigen is still unknown. Trimming cost V 6 bases and J 0 bases; bases outside gene matches: 1. Germline values: CDR1 SNHLY, CDR2 FYNNEI. This CDR3 is 14 amino acids long. Vbeta (60) and Jbeta (13) primers were used in the PCR. Profiling relied on immunoSEQ multiplex PCR, and the TCRdb table lists in-frame clones only, not all of them. The sample lists 200,000 to 250,000 clones, under 85% occurring once. The data stem from a study of cytomegalovirus exposure and HLA in healthy donors. Broader study findings: Prediction of most subjects' HLA-A and HLA-B alleles by TCR beta sequences was reportedly accurate. With DRB1 most and HLA-C fewest, TCR association rates differed between HLA loci in a later analysis. There were some public TCRs occurring in many donors, but most TCR sequences were rare. The authors listed around 150 TCR beta chains as cytomegalovirus-associated.

This chain links TRBV2 with TRBJ2-1; 8 positions agree with TRBD2. Sequencing used PBMCs. This clonotype was sampled from a man aged 45 to 65 in good health and CMV-seronegative. The CDR3 sequence is CASSGGGSYNEQFF. The CDR3 DNA sequence: TGTGCCAGCAGCGGGGGGGGCTCCTACAATGAGCAGTTCTTC.